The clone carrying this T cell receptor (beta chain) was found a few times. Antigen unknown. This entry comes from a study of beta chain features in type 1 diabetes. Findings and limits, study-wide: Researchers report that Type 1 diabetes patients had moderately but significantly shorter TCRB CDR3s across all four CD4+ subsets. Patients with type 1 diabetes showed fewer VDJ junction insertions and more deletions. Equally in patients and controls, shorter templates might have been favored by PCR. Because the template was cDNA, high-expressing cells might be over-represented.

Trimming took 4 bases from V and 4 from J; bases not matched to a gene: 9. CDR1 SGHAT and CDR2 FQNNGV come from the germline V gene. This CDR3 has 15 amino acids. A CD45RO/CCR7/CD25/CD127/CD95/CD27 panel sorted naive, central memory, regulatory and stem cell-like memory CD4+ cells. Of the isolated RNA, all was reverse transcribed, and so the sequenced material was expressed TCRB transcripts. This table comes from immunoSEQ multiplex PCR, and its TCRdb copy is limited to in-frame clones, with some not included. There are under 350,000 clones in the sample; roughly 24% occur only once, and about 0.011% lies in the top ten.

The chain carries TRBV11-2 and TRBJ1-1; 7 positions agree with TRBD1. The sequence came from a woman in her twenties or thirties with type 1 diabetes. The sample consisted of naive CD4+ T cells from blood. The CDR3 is CASSSWTGKGTEAFF. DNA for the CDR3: TGTGCCAGCAGCTCGTGGACAGGAAAGGGCACTGAAGCTTTCTTT.